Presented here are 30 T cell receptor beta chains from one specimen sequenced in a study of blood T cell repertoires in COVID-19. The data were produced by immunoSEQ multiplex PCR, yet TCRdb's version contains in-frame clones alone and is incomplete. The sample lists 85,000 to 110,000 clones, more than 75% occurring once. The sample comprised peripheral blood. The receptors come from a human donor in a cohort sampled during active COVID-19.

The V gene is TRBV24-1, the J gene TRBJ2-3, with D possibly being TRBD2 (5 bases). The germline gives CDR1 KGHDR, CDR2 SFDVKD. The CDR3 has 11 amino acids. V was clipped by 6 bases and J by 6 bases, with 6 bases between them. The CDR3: CATSRGDTQYF. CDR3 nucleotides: TGTGCCACCAGTCGCGGGGATACGCAGTATTTT.

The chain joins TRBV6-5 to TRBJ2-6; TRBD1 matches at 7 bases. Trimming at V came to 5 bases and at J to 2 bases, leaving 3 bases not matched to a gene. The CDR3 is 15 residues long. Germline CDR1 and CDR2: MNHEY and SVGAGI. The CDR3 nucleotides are TGTGCCAGCAGTCCCGGGACAGCTGGGGCCAACGTCCTGACTTTC. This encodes CASSPGTAGANVLTF.

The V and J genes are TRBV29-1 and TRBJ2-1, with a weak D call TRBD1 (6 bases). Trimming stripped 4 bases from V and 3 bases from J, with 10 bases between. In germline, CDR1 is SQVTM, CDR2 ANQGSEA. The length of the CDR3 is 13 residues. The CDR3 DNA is TGCAGCGTTGGGACAGAAAGCTACAATGAGCAGTTCTTC. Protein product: CSVGTESYNEQFF.

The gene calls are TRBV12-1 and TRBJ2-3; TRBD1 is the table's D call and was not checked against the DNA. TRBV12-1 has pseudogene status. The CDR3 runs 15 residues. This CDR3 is CASSADTDPPDTQYF. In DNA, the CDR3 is TGTGCCAGCAGCGCGGACACAGACCCCCCAGATACGCAGTATTTT.

The CDR3: CASSSVAGGAYEQYF. DNA of the CDR3: TGTGCCAGCAGCTCTGTAGCGGGAGGTGCCTACGAGCAGTACTTC. The V call is TRBV2, the J call TRBJ2-7; TRBD2 aligns across 10 bases. Germline V gene lookup returns CDR1 SNHLY and CDR2 FYNNEI. CDR3 length: 15 amino acids. V shed 6 bases and J 2 bases; nucleotides not matched to a gene: 7.

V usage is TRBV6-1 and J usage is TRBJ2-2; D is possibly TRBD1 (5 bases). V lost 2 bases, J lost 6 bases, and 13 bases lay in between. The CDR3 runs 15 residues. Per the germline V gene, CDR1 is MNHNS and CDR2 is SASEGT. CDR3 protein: CASSEYRGAAGELFF. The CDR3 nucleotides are TGTGCCAGCAGTGAATATAGGGGTGCGGCCGGGGAGCTGTTTTTT.

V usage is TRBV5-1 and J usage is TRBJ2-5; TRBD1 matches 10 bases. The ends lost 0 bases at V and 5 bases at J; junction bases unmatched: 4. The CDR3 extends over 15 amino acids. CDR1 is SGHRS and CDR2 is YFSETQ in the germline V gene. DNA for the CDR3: TGCGCCAGCAGCTTGGCGACAGGGGGCGTGGAGACCCAGTACTTC. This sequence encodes CASSLATGGVETQYF.

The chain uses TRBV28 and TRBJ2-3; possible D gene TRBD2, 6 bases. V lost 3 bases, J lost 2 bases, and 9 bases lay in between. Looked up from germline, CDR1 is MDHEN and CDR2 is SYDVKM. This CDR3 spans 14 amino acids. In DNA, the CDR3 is TGTGCCAGCAGTTTCACTAGCACCACAGATACGCAGTATTTT. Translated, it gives CASSFTSTTDTQYF.

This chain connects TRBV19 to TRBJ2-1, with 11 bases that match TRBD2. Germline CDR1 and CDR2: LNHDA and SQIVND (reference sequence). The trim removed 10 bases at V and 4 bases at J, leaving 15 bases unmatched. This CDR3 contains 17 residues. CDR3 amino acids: CATLGGSGRARYNEQFF. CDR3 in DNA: TGTGCCACCCTCGGGGGTAGCGGGAGGGCCCGGTACAATGAGCAGTTCTTC.

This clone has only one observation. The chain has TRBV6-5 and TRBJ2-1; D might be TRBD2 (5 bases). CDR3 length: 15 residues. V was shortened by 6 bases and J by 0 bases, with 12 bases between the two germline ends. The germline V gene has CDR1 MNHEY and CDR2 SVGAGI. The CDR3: CASRRTSSSYNEQFF. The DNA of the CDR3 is TGTGCCAGCAGACGGACTTCGAGCTCCTACAATGAGCAGTTCTTC.

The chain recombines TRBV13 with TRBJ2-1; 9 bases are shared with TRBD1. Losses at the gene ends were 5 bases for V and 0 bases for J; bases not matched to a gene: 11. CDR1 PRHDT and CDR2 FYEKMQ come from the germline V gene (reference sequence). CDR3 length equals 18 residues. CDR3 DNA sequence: TGTGCCAGCAGCCCGGACAGGGGAGGCCGGAGCTCCTACAATGAGCAGTTCTTC. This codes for CASSPDRGGRSSYNEQFF.

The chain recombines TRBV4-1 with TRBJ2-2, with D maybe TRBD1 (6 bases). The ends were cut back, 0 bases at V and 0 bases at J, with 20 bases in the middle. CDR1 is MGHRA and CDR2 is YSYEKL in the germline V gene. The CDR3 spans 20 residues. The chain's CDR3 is CASSQDRFLVGQSNTGELFF. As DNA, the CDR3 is TGCGCCAGCAGCCAAGATAGGTTTCTGGTAGGACAGTCGAACACCGGGGAGCTGTTTTTT.

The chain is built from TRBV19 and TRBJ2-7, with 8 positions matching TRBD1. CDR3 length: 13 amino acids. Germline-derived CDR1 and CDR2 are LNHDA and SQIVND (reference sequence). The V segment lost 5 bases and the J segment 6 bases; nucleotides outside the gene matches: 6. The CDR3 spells CASSGQGASEQYF. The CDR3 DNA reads TGTGCCAGTAGTGGCCAGGGGGCATCCGAGCAGTACTTC.

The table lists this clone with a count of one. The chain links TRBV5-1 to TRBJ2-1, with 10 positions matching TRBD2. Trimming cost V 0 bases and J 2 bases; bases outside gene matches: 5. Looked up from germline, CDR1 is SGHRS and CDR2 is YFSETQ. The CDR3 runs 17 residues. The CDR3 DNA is TGCGCCAGCAGCTTGGTAGCGGGAGGCACGACCTACAATGAGCAGTTCTTC. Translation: CASSLVAGGTTYNEQFF. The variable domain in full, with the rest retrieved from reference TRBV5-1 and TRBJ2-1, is KAGVTQTPRYLIKTRGQQVTLSCSPISGHRSVSWYQQTPGQGLQFLFEYFSETQRNKGNFPGRFSGRQFSNSRSEMNVSTLELGDSALYLCASSLVAGGTTYNEQFFGPGTRLTVL.

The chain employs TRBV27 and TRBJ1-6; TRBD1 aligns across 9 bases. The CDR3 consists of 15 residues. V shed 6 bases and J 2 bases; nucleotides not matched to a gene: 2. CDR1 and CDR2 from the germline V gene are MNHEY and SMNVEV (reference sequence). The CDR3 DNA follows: TGTGCCAGCAGGGACAGGGGTACCTATAATTCACCCCTCCACTTT. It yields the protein CASRDRGTYNSPLHF.

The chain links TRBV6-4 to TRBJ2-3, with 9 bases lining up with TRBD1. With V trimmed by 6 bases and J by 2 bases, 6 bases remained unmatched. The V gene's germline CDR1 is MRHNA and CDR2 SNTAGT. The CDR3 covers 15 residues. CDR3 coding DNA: TGTGCCAGCAGCTTACAGGGGGCACCCACAGATACGCAGTATTTT. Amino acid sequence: CASSLQGAPTDTQYF.

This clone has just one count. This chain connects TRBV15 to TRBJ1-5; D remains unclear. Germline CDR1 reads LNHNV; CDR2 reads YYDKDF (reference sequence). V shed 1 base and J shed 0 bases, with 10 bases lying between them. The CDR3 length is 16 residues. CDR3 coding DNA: TGTGCCACCAGCAGAGTATACAGTCATAGCAATCAGCCCCAGCATTTT. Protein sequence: CATSRVYSHSNQPQHF.

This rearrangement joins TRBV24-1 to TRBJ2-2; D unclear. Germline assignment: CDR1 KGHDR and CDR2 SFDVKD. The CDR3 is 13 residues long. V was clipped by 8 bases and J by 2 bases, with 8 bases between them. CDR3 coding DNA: TGTGCCACCAACCCGGGTAACACCGGGGAGCTGTTTTTT. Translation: CATNPGNTGELFF.

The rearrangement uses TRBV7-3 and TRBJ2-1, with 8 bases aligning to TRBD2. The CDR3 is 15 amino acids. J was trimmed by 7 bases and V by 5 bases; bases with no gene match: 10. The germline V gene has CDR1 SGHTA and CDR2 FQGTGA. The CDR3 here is CASSALGTRMNEQFF. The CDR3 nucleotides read TGTGCCAGCAGCGCCCTCGGGACTAGGATGAATGAGCAGTTCTTC. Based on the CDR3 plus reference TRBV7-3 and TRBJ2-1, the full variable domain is GAGVSQTPSNKVTEKGKYVELRCDPISGHTALYWYRQSLGQGPEFLIYFQGTGAADDSGLPNDRFFAVRPEGSVSTLKIQRTERGDSAVYLCASSALGTRMNEQFFGPGTRLTVL.

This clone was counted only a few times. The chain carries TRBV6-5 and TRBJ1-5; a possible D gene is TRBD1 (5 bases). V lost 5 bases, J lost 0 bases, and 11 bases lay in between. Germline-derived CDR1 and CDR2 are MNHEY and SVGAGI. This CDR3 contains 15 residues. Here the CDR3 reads CASSRGLSSNQPQHF. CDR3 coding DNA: TGTGCCAGCAGTCGGGGACTCTCTAGCAATCAGCCCCAGCATTTT.

Written as DNA, the CDR3 is TGTGCCAGCAGCTTAGATTCGGGTGTGAGCTCTGGAAACACCATATATTTT. Translation gives CASSLDSGVSSGNTIYF. The chain has TRBV7-2 and TRBJ1-3; no clear D. This CDR3 spans 17 amino acids. Germline V gene sequence: CDR1 SGHTA, CDR2 FQGNSA. Trimming took 1 base from V and 0 from J, leaving 13 bases between them.

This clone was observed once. The CDR3 protein is CRQDTEAFF. CDR3 bases: TGTAGACAGGACACTGAAGCTTTCTTT. The chain carries TRBV30 and TRBJ1-1, with a possible D match to TRBD1 (6 bases). The CDR3 totals 9 residues. CDR1 is GTSNPN, CDR2 SVGIG, per germline (reference sequence). Full variable domain (missing parts from reference TRBV30 and TRBJ1-1): SQTIHQWPATLVQPVGSPLSLECTVEGTSNPNLYWYRQAAGRGLQLLFYSVGIGQISSEVPQNLSASRPQDRQFILSSKKLLLSDSGFYLCRQDTEAFFGQGTRLTVV.

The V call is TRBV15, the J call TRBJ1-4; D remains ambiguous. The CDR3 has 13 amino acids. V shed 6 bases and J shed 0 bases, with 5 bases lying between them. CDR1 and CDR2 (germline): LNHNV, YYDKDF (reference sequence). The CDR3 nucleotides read TGTGCCACCAGGGGCGCAACTAATGAAAAACTGTTTTTT. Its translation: CATRGATNEKLFF.

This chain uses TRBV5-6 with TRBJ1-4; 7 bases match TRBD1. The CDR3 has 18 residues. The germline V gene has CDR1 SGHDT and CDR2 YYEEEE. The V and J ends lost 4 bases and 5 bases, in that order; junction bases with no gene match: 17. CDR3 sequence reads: CASSPLGGLGQNNEKLFF. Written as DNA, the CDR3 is TGTGCCAGCAGCCCGTTGGGGGGTTTGGGACAGAACAATGAAAAACTGTTTTTT.

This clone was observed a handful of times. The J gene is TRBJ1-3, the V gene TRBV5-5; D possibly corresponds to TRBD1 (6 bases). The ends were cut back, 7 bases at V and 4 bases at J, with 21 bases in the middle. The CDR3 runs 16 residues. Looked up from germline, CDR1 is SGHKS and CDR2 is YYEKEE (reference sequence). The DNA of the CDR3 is TGTGCCAGCGGCCCAGGTTTCGGGGGGCTCGGAAACACCATATATTTT. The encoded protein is CASGPGFGGLGNTIYF.

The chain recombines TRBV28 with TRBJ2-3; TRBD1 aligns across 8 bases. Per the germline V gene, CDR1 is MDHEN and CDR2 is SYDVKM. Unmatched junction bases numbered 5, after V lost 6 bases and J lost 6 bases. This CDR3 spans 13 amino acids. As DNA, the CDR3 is TGTGCCAGCAGGGAGCAGGGGGCGGATACGCAGTATTTT. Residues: CASREQGADTQYF.

The CDR3 DNA is TGCGCCAGCAGCTTGAAGGGGGCGTGGGATGAAAAACTGTTTTTT. Encoded protein: CASSLKGAWDEKLFF. The chain is built from TRBV5-1 and TRBJ1-4, with TRBD1 matching 7 bases. The V gene's germline CDR1 is SGHRS and CDR2 YFSETQ. With 1 base clipped from V and 6 bases from J, the junction kept 6 bases outside the gene matches. The CDR3 length is 15 residues.

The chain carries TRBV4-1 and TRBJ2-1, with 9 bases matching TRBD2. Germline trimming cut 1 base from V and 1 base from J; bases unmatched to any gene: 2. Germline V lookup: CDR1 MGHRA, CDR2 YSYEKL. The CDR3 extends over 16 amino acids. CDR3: CASSQGAGGSYNEQFF. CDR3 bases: TGCGCCAGCAGCCAAGGAGCGGGGGGTTCCTACAATGAGCAGTTCTTC.

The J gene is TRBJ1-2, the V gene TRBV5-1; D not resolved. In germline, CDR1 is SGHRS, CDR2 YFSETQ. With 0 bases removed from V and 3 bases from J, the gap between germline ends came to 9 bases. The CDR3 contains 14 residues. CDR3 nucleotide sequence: TGCGCCAGCAGCTTGGCCCCAGGCGACTATGGCTACACCTTC. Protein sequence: CASSLAPGDYGYTF.

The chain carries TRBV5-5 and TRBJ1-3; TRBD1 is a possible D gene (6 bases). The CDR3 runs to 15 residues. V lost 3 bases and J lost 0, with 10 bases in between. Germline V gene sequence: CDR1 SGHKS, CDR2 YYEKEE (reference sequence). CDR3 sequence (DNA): TGTGCCAGCAGCTGGGGACAAGTCTCTGGAAACACCATATATTTT. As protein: CASSWGQVSGNTIYF.